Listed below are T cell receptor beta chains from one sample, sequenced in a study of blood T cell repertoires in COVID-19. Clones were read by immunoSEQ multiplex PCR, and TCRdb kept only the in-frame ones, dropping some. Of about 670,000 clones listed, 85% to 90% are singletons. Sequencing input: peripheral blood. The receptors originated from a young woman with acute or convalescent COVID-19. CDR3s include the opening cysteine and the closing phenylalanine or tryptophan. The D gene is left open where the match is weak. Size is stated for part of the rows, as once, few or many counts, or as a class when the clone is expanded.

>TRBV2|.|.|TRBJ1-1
TGTGCCAGCGGTAGACAGGTGAACACTGAAGCTTTCTTT
CASGRQVNTEAFF
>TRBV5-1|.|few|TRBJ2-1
TGCGCCAGCAGCCCAGGTGGATTAAATGAGCAGTTCTTC
CASSPGGLNEQFF
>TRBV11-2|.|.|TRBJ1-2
TGTGCCAGCAGCCGTGTTCTAGGATCGTACTATGGCTACACCTTC
CASSRVLGSYYGYTF
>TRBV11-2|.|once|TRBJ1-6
TGTGCCAGCAGCTTAGGGGGGACATCACGAACCTATAATTCACCCCTCCACTTT
CASSLGGTSRTYNSPLHF
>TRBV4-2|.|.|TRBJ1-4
TGTGCCAGCAGCCAAGAAAGCGGGGCAACTAATGAAAAACTGTTTTTT
CASSQESGATNEKLFF
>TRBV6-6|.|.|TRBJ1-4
TGTGCCAGCAGTTTCCGGGACACCTATGAAAAACTGTTTTTT
CASSFRDTYEKLFF
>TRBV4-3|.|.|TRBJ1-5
TGCGCCAGCAGCCAAGATTGGCAGGGCAATCAGCCCCAGCATTTT
CASSQDWQGNQPQHF
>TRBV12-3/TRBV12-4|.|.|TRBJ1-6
TGTGCCAGCAGCCTAACCAGGAATTCACCCCTCCACTTT
CASSLTRNSPLHF
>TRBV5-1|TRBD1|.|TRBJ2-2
TGCGCCAGCAGCCTTATACTGAAGGGGGCGTCGGGCACCGGGGAGCTGTTTTTT
CASSLILKGASGTGELFF
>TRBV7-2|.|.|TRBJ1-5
TGTGCCAGCAGCAAGAGACAGGACCAGCCCCAGCATTTT
CASSKRQDQPQHF
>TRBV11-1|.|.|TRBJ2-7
TGTGCCAGCAGCTTGGGGCAGGGAGGCTACGAGCAGTACTTC
CASSLGQGGYEQYF
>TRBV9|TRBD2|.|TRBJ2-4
TGTGCCAGCAGCGCGGGGGGGCTGGACAAAAACATTCAGTACTTC
CASSAGGLDKNIQYF
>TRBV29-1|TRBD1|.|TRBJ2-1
TGCAGCGTCAGGGACAGGGGGGACTACAATGAGCAGTTCTTC
CSVRDRGDYNEQFF
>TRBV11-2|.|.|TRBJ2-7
TGTGCCAGCAGCTTATCTTCCTACGAGCAGTACTTC
CASSLSSYEQYF
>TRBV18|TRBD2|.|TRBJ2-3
TGTGCCAGCTCACCTCTAGCGGGGGGGGATACGCAGTATTTT
CASSPLAGGDTQYF
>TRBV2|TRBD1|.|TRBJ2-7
TGTGCCAGCAGTATCACAGGGGAAGACGAGCAGTACTTC
CASSITGEDEQYF
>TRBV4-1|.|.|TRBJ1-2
TGCGCCAGCAGCCAAGAGGAATTAGGGGTTTATGGCTACACCTTC
CASSQEELGVYGYTF
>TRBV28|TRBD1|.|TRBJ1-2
TGTGCCAGCAAATTCGAGGGGGCGACGACTTTTAGTAAGGGCTACACCTTC
CASKFEGATTFSKGYTF
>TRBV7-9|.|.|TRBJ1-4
TGTGCCAGCAGCTTGAAGATTCCAGGCGGGCCTGAAAAACTGTTTTTT
CASSLKIPGGPEKLFF
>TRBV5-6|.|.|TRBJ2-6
TGTGCCAGCAGCCCATATGGAGTCTCTGGGGCCAACGTCCTGACTTTC
CASSPYGVSGANVLTF
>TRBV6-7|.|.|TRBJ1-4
TGTGCCGCGGGGGGAACAGATAATAATGAAAAACTGTTTTTT
CAAGGTDNNEKLFF
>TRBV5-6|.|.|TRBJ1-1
TGTGCCAGCAGTGGGCGGGTCACTGGCACTGAAGCTTTCTTT
CASSGRVTGTEAFF
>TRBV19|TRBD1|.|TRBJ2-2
TGTGCCAGTAGTTCGGGACAGCTCAACACCGGGGAGCTGTTTTTT
CASSSGQLNTGELFF
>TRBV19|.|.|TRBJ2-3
TGTGCCAGTAGTATAGACACGGGGGGCACAGATACGCAGTATTTT
CASSIDTGGTDTQYF
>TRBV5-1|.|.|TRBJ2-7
TGCGCCAGCAGCTTGGGATTGAGTCCCGGGAGCTACGAGCAGTACTTC
CASSLGLSPGSYEQYF
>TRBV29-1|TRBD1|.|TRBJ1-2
TGCAGCGTTGACCCAGGGGGCCGATATGGCTACACCTTC
CSVDPGGRYGYTF
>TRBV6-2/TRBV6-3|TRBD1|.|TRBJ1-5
TGTGCCAGCAGTTCTTGGACAGGGCGGCAGCCCCAGCATTTT
CASSSWTGRQPQHF
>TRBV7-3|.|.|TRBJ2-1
TGTGCCAGCAGTCCAAAAGAGGTCTCCTACAATGAGCAGTTCTTC
CASSPKEVSYNEQFF
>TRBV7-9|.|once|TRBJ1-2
TGTGCCAGCAGCTTAGAGCAGGGTCGGGTCTATGGCTACACCTTC
CASSLEQGRVYGYTF
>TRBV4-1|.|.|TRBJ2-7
TGCGCCAGCAGCCAAGTACAGGTTGGAATCCTCGAGCAGTACTTC
CASSQVQVGILEQYF
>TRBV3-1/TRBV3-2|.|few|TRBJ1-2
TGTGCCAGCAGCCAAATCACATCTAACTATGGCTACACCTTC
CASSQITSNYGYTF
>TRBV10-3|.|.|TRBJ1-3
TGTGCCATCAGCCAGTGGGGGGACTCTGGAAACACCATATATTTT
CAISQWGDSGNTIYF
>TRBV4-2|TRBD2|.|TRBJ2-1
TGTGCCAGCAGCCCCCAGACTAGCGGGGACTACAATGAGCAGTTCTTC
CASSPQTSGDYNEQFF
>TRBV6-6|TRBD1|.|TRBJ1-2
TGTGCCAGCAGACCTGACAGGGTCTATGGCTACACCTTC
CASRPDRVYGYTF
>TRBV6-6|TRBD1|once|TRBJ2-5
TGTGCCAGCCGGACAGGGAGGTTTGTGGCCCAGTACTTC
CASRTGRFVAQYF
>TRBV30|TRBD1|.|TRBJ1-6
TGTGCCTGGAGTGGGACCATATCGCGACAGGGCGGTTCACCCCTCCACTTT
CAWSGTISRQGGSPLHF
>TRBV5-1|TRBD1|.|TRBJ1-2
TGCGCCAGCAGCTTGGCCCCGGGACAGGGTTATGGCTACACCTTC
CASSLAPGQGYGYTF
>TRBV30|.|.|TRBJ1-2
TGTGCCTGGAGTCAGGGGACCCCCCGGCCCGATGGCTACACCTTC
CAWSQGTPRPDGYTF
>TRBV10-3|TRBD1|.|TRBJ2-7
TGTGCCATCAGTGTGGGACAGGGGGCGGAGGAGCAGTACTTC
CAISVGQGAEEQYF
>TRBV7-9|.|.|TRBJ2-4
TGTGCCAGCAGCTTGACAGGAAACATTCAGTACTTC
CASSLTGNIQYF
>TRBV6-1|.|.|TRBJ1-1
TGTGCCAGCAGTGAATCAGGGTTGGGAGCTTTCTTT
CASSESGLGAFF